The sequence of this T cell receptor beta chain was determined in a study of cytomegalovirus exposure and HLA in healthy donors (dated by TCRdb to about 2017). Broadly, across the study: In an earlier analysis of 450 to 750 of the donors, 276 Gb of sequence data and 117 million unique TCR beta sequences from roughly 190 million T cells were reported. An early release covering some 640 HLA-typed donors comprised approximately 290 gigabases of sequencing data and tens of millions of unique TCR sequences. Among the roughly 370 genotyped donors, approximately 77% belonged to the genetic ancestry cluster associated with self-reported Caucasian donors. The study aimed to test whether signatures of past pathogen exposure could be identified by cataloging public T cell receptors. The T cell repertoires of around 670 subjects were profiled by immunosequencing and related to cytomegalovirus serostatus. In addition to the first cohort of roughly 670 subjects, a separate validation cohort of approximately 130 different subjects was used. High-throughput TCR immunosequencing, statistical association of individual TCRs with disease status, and machine learning were combined to predict cytomegalovirus infection status. A later analysis re-examined previously published TCR beta repertoires from more than 650 donors and added high-resolution HLA genotyping to investigate patterns of TCR occurrence. Rather than drawing on any new phenotypic data, the later analysis identified candidate immune exposures from TCR beta sequences and the way those sequences occurred across donors. In an earlier analysis of a few hundred of the donors, high-throughput TCR beta sequencing was used to judge whether each TCR beta V gene segment behaved as functional or pseudogenic. Donor age, sex, ethnicity and CMV serostatus were collected together with the repertoire data. A later genetic analysis took genome-wide SNP genotypes for 398 of the 666 donors and used that subset as a discovery cohort. Every discovery cohort repertoire had been produced on one sequencing platform. Class I and class II HLA loci were covered by the typing at four-digit resolution. The number of typed donors differed by locus: about 620-640 for A, B, C, DRB1 and DQB1; approximately 520 for DQA1; about 600 for DPA1; and around 450 for DPB1. About 5 DR-DQ haplotypes were handled as single units for association and clustering, since linkage in the cohort was strong. Among roughly 400 genotyped donors of the cohort, an average of approximately 240,000 unique TCR beta nucleotide sequences was sequenced per donor, of which approximately 18% were non-productive.

The receptor library was made with the immunoSEQ multiplex PCR assay. For the multiplex PCR, a mixture combining 60 forward primers for TCR Vbeta segments and 13 reverse primers for TCR Jbeta segments was used. The CDR3 region of rearranged TCR beta genes was amplified from genomic DNA with a multiplex PCR assay. On the Illumina HiSeq System, the amplified TCR beta libraries were sequenced as 87-base-pair reads. The study's own analysis went as follows. Across the 600 to 700 repertoires, a later analysis counted some 81 million unique TCR beta chains, roughly 11 million of which were shared by at least two donors. Raw reads were error-corrected and collapsed into unique sequences with a nearest-neighbor algorithm that merged closely related sequences to remove PCR and sequencing errors. Alignment of CDR3 sequences to IMGT reference sequences was used to assign V, D and J gene segments. For a sequence to be retained, a match of at least six nucleotides was required to both a V gene segment and a J gene segment. A rearrangement counted as productive if the CDR3 had no stop codons and remained in frame with V and J, and every other rearrangement counted as non-productive. Following IMGT convention, CDR3 was defined as the stretch from the second conserved V-encoded cysteine up to the conserved J-encoded phenylalanine. Sequences without an unambiguous match to a single V gene segment were excluded from the earlier analysis of several hundred of the donors. An earlier analysis of approximately 590 of the donors classified V segments as functional when productive rearrangements were above 56.7% and as segregating when the standard deviation between donors was above 5%. A statistical classification framework was built for diagnosing cytomegalovirus status from the catalog of TCR beta chain sequences. In a later analysis, TCR nucleotide sequences were compared against IMGT/GENE-DB human TR gene sequences so that V and J genes could be assigned. Using the TCRdist pipeline, a later analysis assigned CDR3 sequences along with most-parsimonious VDJ recombination scenarios. In a later analysis, each TCR beta chain was defined by its CDR3 amino acid sequence together with its V-gene family, and reads without a unique V-gene family were excluded. As a way to deal with suspected cross-contamination and a sequencing artifact, a later analysis dropped under 600 nucleotide sequences that were highly shared and had low generation probability. A later analysis calculated a clonal expansion index for each public chain from normalized within-repertoire ranks of inferred template counts. A later analysis computed generation probabilities with a VDJ recombination model fitted to out-of-frame rearrangements, and checked the results against IGoR. In a later analysis, TCR-TCR, TCR-HLA and TCR-CMV co-occurrence was scored with hypergeometric tests, and a repertoire-size bias correction was applied to TCR pairs. To estimate false discovery rates, a later analysis permuted the HLA or CMV assignments 20 times. In a later analysis, co-occurring TCRs were grouped with DBSCAN, and TCRdist sequence similarity was added when clustering was performed within HLA-allele-positive subsets. Co-occurrence clustering excluded repertoires with fewer than 30,000 or more than 120,000 public chains, plus five with anomalous nucleotide sharing. Not all clones reach the TCRdb copy of this immuneACCESS table, which keeps in-frame sequences only. Checked studies attribute under half of the gap to unresolved V genes and leave the rest unexplained. For V, J and clone size, that table is used; D and trimming come from the DNA. This sample is represented by over 100,000 clones; approximately 75% of them were singletons. Over 4% of the sample is held by the ten biggest clonotypes.

Reading from cysteine to phenylalanine, the CDR3 counts 19 amino acids. This entry keeps only the CDR3 DNA: 57 bases, framed from base 1. V gives up 3 bases and J gives up 5 bases, and the segment between their germline ends measures 29 bases. The germline V gene yields SQVTM for CDR1 and ANQGSEA for CDR2. The cohort consisted of 650 to 850 healthy bone marrow donors. All cohort members were sampled while nominally healthy, although unrecorded immune exposures were likely present. The donor tested CMV seropositive and was one of the 289 seropositive cohort members. Every donor gave a peripheral blood sample, and the peripheral blood mononuclear cells from that sample were used for TCR beta sequencing. Genomic DNA was extracted from the blood cell samples with the Qiagen DNeasy Blood Extraction Kit. To note about this clone: Its antigen remains undetermined. No clone much larger than this one lies a single base away; base qualities are absent.

Here is what the overall study found, with its caveats: Broadly in line with IMGT annotations, most TCR beta V segments showed up in productive rearrangements about 87% or about 30% of the time in an earlier analysis of some 590 of the donors. Linkage disequilibrium might explain the correlated functional status among segregating V segments, but an unknown experimental factor could not be excluded. Because counts were too low, more than 15 rarely observed V segments, including chromosome 9 orphons, were left out of the earlier analysis of some 640 of the donors. According to a later analysis, most CMV-associated TCR beta chains appeared to be HLA-restricted, and the HLA associations seemed to be driven largely by CMV exposure. A cluster of highly shared sequence variants was judged likely to be a technical artifact of the sequencing pipeline. In a later analysis, around 15,000 TCR beta sequences were associated with specific HLA alleles at a false discovery rate of 0.05. Assigning TCR associations to individual alleles was difficult when HLA alleles, especially DR and DQ, strongly co-occurred. The study listed 170 or so TCR beta chains as associated with cytomegalovirus. It was suggested by the authors that the approach could potentially be generalized to other disease states and immunological phenotypes. V-gene and J-gene trimming of TCR beta chains was associated with a missense DCLRE1C variant in a later genetic analysis, and the association was replicated in an independent cohort. Because HLA typing was unavailable for some donors at each locus, only the typed subset was used in association tests. In a later genetic analysis, fewer N-insertions in productive TCRs were reported among donors in an Asian-associated ancestry cluster than the roughly 710-donor mean. This cohort had only TCR beta chains sequenced, and the lack of alpha or paired-chain data limited which features could be detected. In a later analysis, HLA-associated TCR beta chains were found to be more clonally expanded and to have lower generation probabilities than equally common non-associated chains. Cytomegalovirus status was reported to be diagnosed by the classifier with high specificity and sensitivity in both the original and validation cohorts. CMV serostatus was the only immune exposure information available for the cohort. Some IMGT-functional V segments, including TRBV6-2 and TRBV6-3, could not be distinguished by the 87-base-pair reads and were therefore excluded. The presence/absence analyses assumed that sequencing depth was roughly uniform across donors, and that assumption may not be true. Several of the top co-occurrence clusters appeared to be linked to parvovirus B19, influenza, CMV and Epstein-Barr virus, according to a later analysis. In a later analysis, the rate of TCR association differed among HLA loci, with DRB1 alleles having the most associated TCRs and HLA-C alleles having the fewest. A few of the identified cytomegalovirus-associated TCR beta chains were confirmed in vitro to be specific for cytomegalovirus antigens. Most TCR sequences were seen in very few donors, while some public TCRs were found in many individuals. A further reported finding was that TCR beta sequences accurately predicted the HLA-A and HLA-B alleles for most subjects in the first cohort.

This TCR derives from a man aged 45-65 years in good health and CMV-seropositive. Sequenced sample: PBMCs. In this chain, TRBV29-1 is recombined with TRBJ2-1; TRBD2 is a weak D gene call, 6 bases matching. The CDR3 reads CSVEAPEGPMAGYHNEQFF. In nucleotide form, the sequence is TGCAGCGTTGAGGCCCCCGAGGGGCCAATGGCGGGGTATCACAATGAGCAGTTCTTC.